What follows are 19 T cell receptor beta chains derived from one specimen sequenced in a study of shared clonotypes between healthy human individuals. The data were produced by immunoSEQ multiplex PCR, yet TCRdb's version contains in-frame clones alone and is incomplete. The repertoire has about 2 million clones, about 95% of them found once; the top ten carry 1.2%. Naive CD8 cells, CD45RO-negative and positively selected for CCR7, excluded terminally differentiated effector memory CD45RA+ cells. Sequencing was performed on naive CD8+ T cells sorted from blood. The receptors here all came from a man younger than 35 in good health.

The CDR3 region is CAWNDRGGWTPNEKLFF. The CDR3 DNA sequence: TGTGCCTGGAATGACAGGGGAGGCTGGACTCCTAATGAAAAACTGTTTTTT. This chain links TRBV30 with TRBJ1-4, with TRBD1 matching over 8 bases. This CDR3 has 17 amino acids. Germline V gives CDR1 GTSNPN, CDR2 SVGIG (reference sequence). Trimming took 4 bases from V and 3 from J; bases not matched to a gene: 13. The full variable domain, rest sourced from reference TRBV30 and TRBJ1-4, is SQTIHQWPATLVQPVGSPLSLECTVEGTSNPNLYWYRQAAGRGLQLLFYSVGIGQISSEVPQNLSASRPQDRQFILSSKKLLLSDSGFYLCAWNDRGGWTPNEKLFFGSGTQLSVL.

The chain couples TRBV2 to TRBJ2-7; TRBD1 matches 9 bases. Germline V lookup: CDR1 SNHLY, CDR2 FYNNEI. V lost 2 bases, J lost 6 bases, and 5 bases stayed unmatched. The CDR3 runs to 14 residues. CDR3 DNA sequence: TGTGCCAGCAGTGAAAGGGACAGGGTTGGCGAGCAGTACTTC. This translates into CASSERDRVGEQYF.

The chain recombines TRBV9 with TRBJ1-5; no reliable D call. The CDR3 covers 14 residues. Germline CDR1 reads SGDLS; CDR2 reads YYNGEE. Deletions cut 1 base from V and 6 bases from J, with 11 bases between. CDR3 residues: CASSVSWGGQPQHF. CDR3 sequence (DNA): TGTGCCAGCAGCGTAAGCTGGGGAGGTCAGCCCCAGCATTTT.

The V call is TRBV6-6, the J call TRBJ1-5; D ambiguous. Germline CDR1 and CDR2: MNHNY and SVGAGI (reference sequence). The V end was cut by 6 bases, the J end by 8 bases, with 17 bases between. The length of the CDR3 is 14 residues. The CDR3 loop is CASRGIDILEPQHF. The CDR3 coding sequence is TGTGCCAGCAGGGGGATAGACATCCTAGAGCCCCAGCATTTT.

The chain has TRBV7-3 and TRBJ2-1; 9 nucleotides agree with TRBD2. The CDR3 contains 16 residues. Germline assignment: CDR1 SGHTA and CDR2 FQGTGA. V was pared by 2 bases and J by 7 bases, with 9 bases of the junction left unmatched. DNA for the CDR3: TGTGCCAGCAGCTTATTAGCGGGGGATGTCGGAAATGAGCAGTTCTTC. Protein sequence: CASSLLAGDVGNEQFF.

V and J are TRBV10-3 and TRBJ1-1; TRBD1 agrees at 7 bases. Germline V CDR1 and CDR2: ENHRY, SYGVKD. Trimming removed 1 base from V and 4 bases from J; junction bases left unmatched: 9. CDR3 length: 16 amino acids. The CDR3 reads CAISELQETGRTEAFF. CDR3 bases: TGTGCCATCAGTGAGTTACAAGAGACAGGGCGCACTGAAGCTTTCTTT.

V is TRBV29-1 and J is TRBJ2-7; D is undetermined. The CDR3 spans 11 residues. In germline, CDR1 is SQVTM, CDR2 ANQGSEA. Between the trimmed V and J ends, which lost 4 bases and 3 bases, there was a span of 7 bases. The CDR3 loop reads CSVVQNYEQYF. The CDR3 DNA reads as TGCAGCGTTGTACAAAACTACGAGCAGTACTTC.

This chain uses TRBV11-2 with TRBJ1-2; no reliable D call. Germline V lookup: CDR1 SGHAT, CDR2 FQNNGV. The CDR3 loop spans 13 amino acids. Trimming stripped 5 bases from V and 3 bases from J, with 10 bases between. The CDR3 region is CASSDGLDYGYTF. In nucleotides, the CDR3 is TGTGCCAGCAGCGACGGGTTGGACTATGGCTACACCTTC.

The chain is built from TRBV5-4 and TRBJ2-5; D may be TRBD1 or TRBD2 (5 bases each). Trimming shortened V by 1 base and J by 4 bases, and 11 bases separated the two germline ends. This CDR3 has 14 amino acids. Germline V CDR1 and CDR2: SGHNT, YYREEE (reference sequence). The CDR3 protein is CASSLLGDAETQYF. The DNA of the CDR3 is TGTGCCAGCAGCTTGTTAGGGGACGCAGAGACCCAGTACTTC.

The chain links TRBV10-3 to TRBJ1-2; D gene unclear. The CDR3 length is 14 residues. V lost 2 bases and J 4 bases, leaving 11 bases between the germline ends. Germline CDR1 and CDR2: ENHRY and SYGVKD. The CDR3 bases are TGTGCCATCAGTGAGGATGGAGGAGTCTATGGCTACACCTTC. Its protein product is CAISEDGGVYGYTF.

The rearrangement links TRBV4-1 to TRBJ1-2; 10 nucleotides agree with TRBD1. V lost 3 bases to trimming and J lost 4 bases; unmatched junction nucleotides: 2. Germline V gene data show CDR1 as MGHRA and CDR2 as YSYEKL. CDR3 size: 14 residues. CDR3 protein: CASSHGQGVYGYTF. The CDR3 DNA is TGCGCCAGCAGCCACGGACAGGGGGTCTATGGCTACACCTTC.

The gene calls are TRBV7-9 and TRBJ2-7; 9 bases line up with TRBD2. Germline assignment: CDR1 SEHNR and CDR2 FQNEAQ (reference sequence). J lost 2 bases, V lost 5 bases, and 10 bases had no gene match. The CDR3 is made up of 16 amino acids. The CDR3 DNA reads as TGTGCCAGCAGCCCGAGGGCGAGCGGGAGGACCTACGAGCAGTACTTC. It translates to CASSPRASGRTYEQYF. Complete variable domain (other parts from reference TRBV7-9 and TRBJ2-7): DTGVSQNPRHKITKRGQNVTFRCDPISEHNRLYWYRQTLGQGPEFLTYFQNEAQLEKSRLLSDRFSAERPKGSFSTLEIQRTEQGDSAMYLCASSPRASGRTYEQYFGPGTRLTVT.

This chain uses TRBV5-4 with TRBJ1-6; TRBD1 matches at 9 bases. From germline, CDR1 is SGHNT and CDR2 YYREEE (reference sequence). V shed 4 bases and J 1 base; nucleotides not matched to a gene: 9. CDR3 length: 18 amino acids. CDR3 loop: CASSILGTGSSYNSPLHF. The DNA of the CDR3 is TGTGCCAGCAGCATTCTCGGGACAGGGAGTTCCTATAATTCACCCCTCCACTTT.

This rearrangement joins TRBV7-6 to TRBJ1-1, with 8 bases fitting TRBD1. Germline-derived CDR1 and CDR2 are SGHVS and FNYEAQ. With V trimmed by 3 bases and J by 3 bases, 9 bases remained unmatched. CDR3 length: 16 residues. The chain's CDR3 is CASSFMTGDLDTEAFF. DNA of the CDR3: TGTGCCAGCAGCTTTATGACAGGGGATTTGGACACTGAAGCTTTCTTT.

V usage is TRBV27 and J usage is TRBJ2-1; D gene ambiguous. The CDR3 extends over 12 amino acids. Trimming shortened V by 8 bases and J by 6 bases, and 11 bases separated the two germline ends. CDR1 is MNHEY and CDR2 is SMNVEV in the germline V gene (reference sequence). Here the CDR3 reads CASGIAGNEQFF. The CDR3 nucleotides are TGTGCCAGCGGTATTGCCGGCAATGAGCAGTTCTTC.

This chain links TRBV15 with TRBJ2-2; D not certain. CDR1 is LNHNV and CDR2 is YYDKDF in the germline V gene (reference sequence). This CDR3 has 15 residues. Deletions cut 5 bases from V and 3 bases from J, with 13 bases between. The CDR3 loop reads CATSPSGLDTGELFF. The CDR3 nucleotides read TGTGCCACCAGCCCCTCCGGGCTGGACACCGGGGAGCTGTTTTTT.

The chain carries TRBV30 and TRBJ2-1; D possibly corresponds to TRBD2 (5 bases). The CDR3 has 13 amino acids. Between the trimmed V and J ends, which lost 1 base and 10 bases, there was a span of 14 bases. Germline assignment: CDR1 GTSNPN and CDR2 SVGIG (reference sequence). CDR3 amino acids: CAWSANGRGEQFF. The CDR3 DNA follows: TGTGCCTGGAGTGCCAACGGTAGAGGGGAGCAGTTCTTC.

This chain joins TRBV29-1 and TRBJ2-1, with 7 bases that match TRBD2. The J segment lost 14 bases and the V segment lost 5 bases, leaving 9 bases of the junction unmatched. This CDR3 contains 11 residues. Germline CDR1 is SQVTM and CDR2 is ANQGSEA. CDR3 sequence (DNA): TGCAGCGTTCCCCGGGGAGGGACCGAGTTCTTC. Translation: CSVPRGGTEFF.

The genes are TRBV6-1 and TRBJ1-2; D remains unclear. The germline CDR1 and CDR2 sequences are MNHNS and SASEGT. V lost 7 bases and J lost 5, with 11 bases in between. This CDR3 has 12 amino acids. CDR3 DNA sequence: TGTGCCAGCACTGTGGACTATTATGGCTACACCTTC. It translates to CASTVDYYGYTF.